Below are 9 T cell receptor beta chains sequenced from a single sample in a study of control samples from healthy donors and cancer patients (dated by TCRdb to 2019 to 2021). Receptors were amplified or captured by the immunoSEQ multiplex PCR assay. TCRdb provides this immuneACCESS table in a form limited to in-frame rearrangements. Some clones are lacking; in checked studies, under half of them reflect an unresolved V gene, and why the rest are absent is not known. The sample table contains around 100,000 clones; only one count was recorded for roughly 84% of them. Over 15% of the sample is taken by the ten largest. Sample: blood. These receptors were obtained from a woman aged 45 to 65 in good health.

CDR3 sequence (DNA): TGTGCCAGCACCATTACAGGGGGCACGAACACTGAAGCTTTCTTT. Translating it yields CASTITGGTNTEAFF. This sequence joins TRBV7-3 and TRBJ1-1, with 9 bases matching TRBD1. The CDR3 totals 15 residues. V shed 7 bases, J shed 1 base, and the junction held 7 bases outside the gene matches. The germline gives CDR1 SGHTA, CDR2 FQGTGA.

The rearrangement joins TRBV13 to TRBJ1-5; TRBD1 is a possible D gene (6 bases). Per the germline V gene, CDR1 is PRHDT and CDR2 is FYEKMQ (reference sequence). The CDR3 is 14 residues long. V was clipped by 7 bases and J by 2 bases, with 12 bases between them. CDR3 amino acids: CASKRGSGNQPQHF. The CDR3, as DNA: TGTGCCAGCAAGAGGGGGAGTGGCAATCAGCCCCAGCATTTT.

This chain joins TRBV5-1 and TRBJ1-4; D is unclear. The germline V and J ends were trimmed by 0 bases and 7 bases, with 7 bases remaining between them. The germline V gene encodes CDR1 SGHRS and CDR2 YFSETQ. CDR3 size: 13 residues. The CDR3 spells CASSLGTAEKLFF. The DNA for the CDR3 is TGCGCCAGCAGCTTGGGGACGGCTGAAAAACTGTTTTTT. Complete variable domain (other parts from reference TRBV5-1 and TRBJ1-4): KAGVTQTPRYLIKTRGQQVTLSCSPISGHRSVSWYQQTPGQGLQFLFEYFSETQRNKGNFPGRFSGRQFSNSRSEMNVSTLELGDSALYLCASSLGTAEKLFFGSGTQLSVL.

This clone was detected once. The chain links TRBV19 to TRBJ1-1; 8 bases line up with TRBD1. Germline V gives CDR1 LNHDA, CDR2 SQIVND (reference sequence). CDR3 size: 15 residues. V shed 8 bases, J shed 5 bases, and the junction held 13 bases outside the gene matches. CDR3 coding DNA: TGTGCCAGTGCGGTACAGACAGGGGATAGAACTGAAGCTTTCTTT. Residues: CASAVQTGDRTEAFF. Using reference TRBV19 and TRBJ1-1 for the parts outside the CDR3, the full variable domain is DGGITQSPKYLFRKEGQNVTLSCEQNLNHDAMYWYRQDPGQGLRLIYYSQIVNDFQKGDIAEGYSVSREKKESFPLTVTSAQKNPTAFYLCASAVQTGDRTEAFFGQGTRLTVV.

This chain connects TRBV7-9 to TRBJ2-1; D remains ambiguous. V lost 8 bases and J 2 bases, leaving 7 bases between the germline ends. Germline values: CDR1 SEHNR, CDR2 FQNEAQ (reference sequence). CDR3 length: 12 residues. CDR3 coding DNA: TGTGCCAGCTTGACTCCCTACAATGAGCAGTTCTTC. The encoded protein is CASLTPYNEQFF.

This sequence joins TRBV5-1 and TRBJ2-3; 8 nucleotides align to TRBD1. With V trimmed by 2 bases and J by 5 bases, 7 bases remained unmatched. Germline V gives CDR1 SGHRS, CDR2 YFSETQ. The CDR3 spans 15 residues. CDR3 bases: TGCGCCAGCAGCTTAGGACAGGGAAATGTAGATACGCAGTATTTT. This encodes CASSLGQGNVDTQYF. Full variable domain (outside the CDR3, taken from reference TRBV5-1 and TRBJ2-3): KAGVTQTPRYLIKTRGQQVTLSCSPISGHRSVSWYQQTPGQGLQFLFEYFSETQRNKGNFPGRFSGRQFSNSRSEMNVSTLELGDSALYLCASSLGQGNVDTQYFGPGTRLTVL.

The rearrangement links TRBV5-5 to TRBJ2-5, with 12 bases that match TRBD2. With 0 bases clipped from V and 4 bases from J, the junction kept 10 bases outside the gene matches. There are 18 residues in the CDR3. CDR1 is SGHKS, CDR2 YYEKEE, per germline (reference sequence). CDR3 region: CASSLGPSGRAVGETQYF. The DNA of the CDR3 is TGTGCCAGCAGCTTGGGGCCTAGCGGGAGGGCCGTGGGAGAGACCCAGTACTTC.

Here the CDR3 reads CASSGRTAGTGELFF. Written as DNA, the CDR3 is TGTGCCAGCAGTGGACGGACCGCGGGCACCGGGGAGCTGTTTTTT. The V call is TRBV2, the J call TRBJ2-2; tentative D call: TRBD2 (5 bases). Per germline, CDR1 SNHLY and CDR2 FYNNEI. Trimming stripped 4 bases from V and 4 bases from J, with 13 bases between. The CDR3 has 15 residues. The whole variable domain, filled in from reference TRBV2 and TRBJ2-2, reads EPEVTQTPSHQVTQMGQEVILRCVPISNHLYFYWYRQILGQKVEFLVSFYNNEISEKSEIFDDQFSVERPDGSNFTLKIRSTKLEDSAMYFCASSGRTAGTGELFFGEGSRLTVL.

The chain uses TRBV27 and TRBJ1-5, with 9 positions matching TRBD1. The length of the CDR3 is 16 residues. The germline V gene encodes CDR1 MNHEY and CDR2 SMNVEV (reference sequence). Losses at the gene ends were 3 bases for V and 3 bases for J; bases not matched to a gene: 6. CDR3 bases: TGTGCCAGCAGTTTTACAGGGGGCGCACTCAATCAGCCCCAGCATTTT. It translates to CASSFTGGALNQPQHF.